This record concerns one T cell receptor (beta chain) sequence. Its antigen is still unknown. Noted treatment: roughly ten-day PBMC culture with coronavirus spike peptide pools or control peptides (ViraFEST assay). Peptide pool stimulation in ViraFEST expanded antigen-specific T cells, whose TCRs were then sequenced. PBMCs were cultured at around 2 million per well with roughly 10 IU/ml IL-2 and 10 ug/ml peptide pools. Cultured CD4+ T-cell DNA underwent Oncomine TCR Beta short-read sequencing. One entry per CDR3 protein, called by TCRdb with MiXCR from the PCR reads. The sample has about 26,000 distinct CDR3 sequences, about 40% seen once. This record comes from a study of vaccination and CD4 T cells after COVID-19. Study as a whole: The convalescents were made up of six males and four females, two of whom were Hispanic. Study-level points and caveats: There were relatively few convalescent patients studied, and there were no early post-infection timepoints.

J was trimmed by 5 bases and V by 0 bases; bases with no gene match: 7. This CDR3 is built from 15 residues. CDR1 SGHRS and CDR2 YFSETQ come from the germline V gene. Material for sequencing was CD4+ T cells from blood, cultured in vitro. This sequence was found in a human donor who had recovered from COVID-19. V and J are TRBV5-1 and TRBJ1-1, with 7 bases lining up with TRBD1. The CDR3 sequence is CASSLEGAGGTEAFF. The CDR3 DNA sequence: TGCGCCAGCAGCTTGGAGGGGGCCGGGGGGACTGAAGCTTTCTTT.